This T cell receptor beta chain came from a study of blood T cell repertoires in COVID-19. On the study more broadly: The study drew acute and convalescent COVID-19 samples from the United States, Italy and Spain. PBMCs, B-cell-depleted T cells, or T cells provided the cDNA or gDNA that made up the material.

Per the original data handling: Amplification of reference gene primers provided the estimated nucleated cell counts. Method: immunoSEQ multiplex PCR; TCRdb's copy keeps in-frame clones and lacks some. V and J calls and clone size are as listed in that table; D and trimming were resolved from the DNA. The table shows 100,000 or so clones, with about 75% occurring only once. The sequenced sample consisted of peripheral blood. This clonotype originated in a woman in her 70s with acute or convalescent COVID-19.

The CDR3 DNA reads as TGTGCCAGCAGCCGCGACAGGACCACTGGAAACACCATATATTTT. Its protein is CASSRDRTTGNTIYF. The rearrangement links TRBV7-2 to TRBJ1-3, with D maybe TRBD1 (6 bases). CDR3 length equals 15 residues. Germline values: CDR1 SGHTA, CDR2 FQGNSA. V was clipped by 5 bases and J by 2 bases, with 13 bases between them.